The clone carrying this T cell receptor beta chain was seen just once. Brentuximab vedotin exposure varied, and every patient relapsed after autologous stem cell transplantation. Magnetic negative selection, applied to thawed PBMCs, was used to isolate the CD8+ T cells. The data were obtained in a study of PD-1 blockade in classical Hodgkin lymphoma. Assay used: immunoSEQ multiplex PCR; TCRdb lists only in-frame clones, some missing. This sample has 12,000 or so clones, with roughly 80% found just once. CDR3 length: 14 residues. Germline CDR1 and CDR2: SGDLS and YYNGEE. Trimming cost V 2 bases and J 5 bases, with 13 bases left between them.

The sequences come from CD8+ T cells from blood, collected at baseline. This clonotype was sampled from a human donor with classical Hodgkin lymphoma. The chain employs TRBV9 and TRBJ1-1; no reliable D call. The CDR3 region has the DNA TGTGCCAGCAGCGTGTTCCGAGATGGGACTGAAGCTTTCTTT. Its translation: CASSVFRDGTEAFF.